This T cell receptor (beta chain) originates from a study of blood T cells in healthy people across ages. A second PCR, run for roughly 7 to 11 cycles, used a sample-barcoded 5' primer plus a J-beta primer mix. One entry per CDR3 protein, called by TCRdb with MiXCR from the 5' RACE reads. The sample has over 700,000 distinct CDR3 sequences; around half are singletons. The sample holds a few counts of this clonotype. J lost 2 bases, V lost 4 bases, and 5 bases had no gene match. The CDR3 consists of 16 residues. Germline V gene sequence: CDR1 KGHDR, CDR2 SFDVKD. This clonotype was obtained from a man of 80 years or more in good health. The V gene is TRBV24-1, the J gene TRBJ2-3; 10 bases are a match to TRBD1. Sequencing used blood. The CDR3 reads CATSDPTGGNTDTQYF. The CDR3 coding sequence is TGTGCCACCAGTGACCCGACAGGGGGCAACACAGATACGCAGTATTTT.